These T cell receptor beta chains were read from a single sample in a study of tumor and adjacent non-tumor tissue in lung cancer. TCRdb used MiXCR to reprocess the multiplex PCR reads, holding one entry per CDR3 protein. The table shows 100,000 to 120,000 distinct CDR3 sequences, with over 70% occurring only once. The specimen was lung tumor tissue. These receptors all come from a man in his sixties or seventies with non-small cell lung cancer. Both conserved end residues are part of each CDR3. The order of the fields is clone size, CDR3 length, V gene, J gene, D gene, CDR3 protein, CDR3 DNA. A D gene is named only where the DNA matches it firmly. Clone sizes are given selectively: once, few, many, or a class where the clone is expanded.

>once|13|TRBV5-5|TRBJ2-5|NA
CVGSLVRPETQYF
TGTGTCGGCAGCTTGGTCAGGCCGGAGACCCAGTACTTC
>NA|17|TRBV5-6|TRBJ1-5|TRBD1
CASSLSTGQGSDQPQHF
TGTGCCAGCAGCTTGTCGACAGGACAGGGAAGCGATCAGCCCCAGCATTTT
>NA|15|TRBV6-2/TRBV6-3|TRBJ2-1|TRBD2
CASSLGLGNTNEQFF
TGTGCTAGCAGTCTGGGACTAGGCAATACCAATGAGCAGTTTTTC
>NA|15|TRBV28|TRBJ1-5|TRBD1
CVSSLPGQAQQPQHF
TGTGTCAGCAGTTTACCAGGACAGGCCCAACAGCCCCAGCATTTT
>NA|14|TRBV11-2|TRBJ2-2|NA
CTSSLDSQSGDLFF
TGTACCAGCAGTCTGGACAGTCAGTCCGGGGACCTGTTTTTT
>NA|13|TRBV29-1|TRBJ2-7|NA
CSVVASWNLVQYF
TGCAGCGTTGTAGCTAGCTGGAACCTCGTGCAGTACTTC
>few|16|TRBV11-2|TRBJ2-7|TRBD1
CASSLVPGTGAYEQYF
TGTGCCAGTAGCTTAGTCCCCGGGACAGGGGCCTACGAGCAGTACTTC
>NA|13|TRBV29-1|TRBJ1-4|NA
CSVEDPKAGELCF
TGCAGCGTTGAAGATCCCAAGGCAGGTGAACTGTGTTTT
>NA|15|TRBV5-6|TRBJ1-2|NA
CASGRIDRTNYGYAF
TGTGCCAGCGGCAGAATCGACAGAACTAACTATGGCTACGCCTTC
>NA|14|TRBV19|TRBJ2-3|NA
CVSSSGLAQDTQYF
TGTGTCAGTAGTTCCGGGCTTGCACAGGATACGCAGTATTTT
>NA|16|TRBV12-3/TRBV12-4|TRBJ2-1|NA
CASSWGDWGMGNEQFF
NA
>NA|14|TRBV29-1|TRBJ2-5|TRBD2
CSVGRLAVGETQYF
TGCAGTGTTGGTAGACTAGCGGTGGGAGAGACCCAGTACTTC
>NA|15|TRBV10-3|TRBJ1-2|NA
CAISESSGDFYNYTF
TGTGCAATCAGTGAGTCTAGCGGGGACTTTTATAACTACACCTTC
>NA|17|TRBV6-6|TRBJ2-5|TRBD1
CASSSPAGTGLERTQYF
TGTGCTAGCAGTTCTCCGGCCGGGACAGGGCTCGAACGGACCCAGTACTTC
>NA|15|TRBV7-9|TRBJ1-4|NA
CVGSLIRGPNDKLFF
TGTGTCGGCAGCCTGATCAGGGGACCCAATGACAAACTGTTTTTT
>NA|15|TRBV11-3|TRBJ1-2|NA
CANSLLGTSLYGYTF
TGTGCCAACAGCTTATTGGGGACAAGTCTTTATGGCTACACCTTC
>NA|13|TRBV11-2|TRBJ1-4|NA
CVSSLVRGGELFF
TGTGTCAGCAGCTTAGTCAGAGGAGGAGAATTGTTTTTT
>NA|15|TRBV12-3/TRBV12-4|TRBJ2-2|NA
CASCPQHGNAGELLF
TGTGCCAGCTGTCCCCAACATGGGAACGCTGGGGAGCTGCTTTTT
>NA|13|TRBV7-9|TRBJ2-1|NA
CTSCSRGNNEQFF
TGTACCAGCTGCTCCAGGGGAAACAATGAGCAGTTCTTC
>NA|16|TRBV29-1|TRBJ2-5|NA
CSAKPYLQLDQETQYF
TGCAGCGCCAAGCCTTACCTCCAGTTAGATCAAGAGACCCAGTACTTC
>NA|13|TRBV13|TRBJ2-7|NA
CASISTTRDEHYF
TGTGCCAGCATCTCAACCACGCGGGACGAGCACTACTTC
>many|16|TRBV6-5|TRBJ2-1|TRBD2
CASSYSVAGEKETQFF
TGTGCCAGCAGTTACTCGGTAGCGGGGGAAAAAGAGACCCAGTTCTTC
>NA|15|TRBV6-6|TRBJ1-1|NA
CTSSPNGGRNTEAFF
TGTACCAGCAGCCCAAATGGGGGGCGGAACACTGAAGCTTTCTTT
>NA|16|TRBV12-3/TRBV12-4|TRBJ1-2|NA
CASSYFKALRGDCYTF
TGTGCCAGCAGTTATTTTAAGGCTCTGCGTGGGGATTGTTACACCTTC
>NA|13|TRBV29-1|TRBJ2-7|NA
CSVRQVTSYEQYF
TGCAGCGTGCGACAGGTGACCTCCTACGAGCAGTACTTC
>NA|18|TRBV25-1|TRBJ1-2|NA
CANSEKVEGSRGFYGYTF
TGTGCCAATAGTGAAAAGGTGGAGGGGTCAAGGGGATTCTATGGCTACACCTTC
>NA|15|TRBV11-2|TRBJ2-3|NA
CASSLGLASTDTQYF
TGTGCCAGCAGCTTAGGCCTAGCGAGCACAGATACGCAGTATTTT
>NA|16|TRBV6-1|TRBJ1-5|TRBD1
CVSNSRDRGSNQPQHF
TGTGTTAGCAATTCTAGGGACAGAGGCAGCAATCAGCCCCAGCATTTT
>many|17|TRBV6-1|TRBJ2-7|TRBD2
CASSGGLAGGSFYEQYF
TGTGCCAGCAGTGGAGGACTAGCTGGCGGGAGTTTTTACGAGCAGTACTTC
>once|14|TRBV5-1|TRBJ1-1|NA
CASSKDSQKTEALF
TGCGCCAGCAGCAAGGACAGCCAGAAGACTGAAGCTCTCTTT
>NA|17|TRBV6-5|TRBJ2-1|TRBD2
CASSYSSGLAGNNEQFF
TGTGCCAGCAGTTACTCGAGTGGTCTAGCGGGAAACAATGAGCAGTTCTTC
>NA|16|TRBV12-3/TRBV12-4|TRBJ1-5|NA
CTSSLGPGTGNQPQHF
TGTACCAGCAGTTTAGGGCCAGGGACGGGCAATCAGCCCCAGCACTTT
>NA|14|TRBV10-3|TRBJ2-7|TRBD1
CSIRADRGGSEQYF
TGTTCCATCAGAGCGGACAGGGGAGGATCCGAGCAGTATTTC
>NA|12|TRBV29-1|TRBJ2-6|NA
CSAHCGGNVLTF
TGCAGCGCCCACTGTGGGGGCAACGTCCTGACTTTC
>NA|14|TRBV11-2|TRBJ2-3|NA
CTSGLAPGSNTQYF
TGTACCAGCGGCCTAGCCCCAGGGTCAAATACACAGTATTTT
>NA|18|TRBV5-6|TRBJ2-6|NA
CVSSVRQGGTSGGNVLTF
TGTGTCAGCAGCGTAAGACAGGGAGGGACCTCTGGGGGCAACGTCCTGACTTTC
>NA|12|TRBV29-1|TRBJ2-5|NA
CSVESRAESQYF
TGCAGCGTTGAGTCCAGGGCGGAGTCCCAGTATTTC
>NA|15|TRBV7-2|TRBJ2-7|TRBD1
CASSLAGTGGYEQYF
TGTGCCAGCAGCTTAGCGGGTACAGGGGGTTACGAGCAGTACTTC
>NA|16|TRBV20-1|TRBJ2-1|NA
CSARVPARGGNNEQFF
TGCAGTGCTAGAGTCCCCGCTAGAGGGGGGAACAATGAGCAGTTCTTC
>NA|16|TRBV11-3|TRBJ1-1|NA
CASSLKIGWMNTEAVF
TGTGCCAGCAGCTTAAAGATAGGGTGGATGAACACTGAAGCTGTCTTC
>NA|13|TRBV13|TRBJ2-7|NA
CASRSTTGDEQYF
TGTGCCAGCAGATCAACGACGGGGGACGAGCAATATTTC
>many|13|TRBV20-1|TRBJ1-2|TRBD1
CSARTGGSYGYTF
TGCAGTGCTCGCACAGGGGGCAGCTATGGCTACACCTTC
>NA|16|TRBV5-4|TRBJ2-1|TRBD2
CASSGAGTSGKTEQFF
TGTGCCAGCAGCGGAGCAGGGACTAGCGGGAAAACGGAGCAGTTCTTC
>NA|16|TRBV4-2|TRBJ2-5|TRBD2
CASSQVISVGGDTQYF
TGTGCCAGCAGCCAAGTCATCAGCGTGGGGGGGGATACCCAGTACTTC
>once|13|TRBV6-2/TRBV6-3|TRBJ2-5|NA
CASSRVAWEIQYF
TGTGCCAGCTCCCGGGTGGCGTGGGAGATCCAGTACTTC
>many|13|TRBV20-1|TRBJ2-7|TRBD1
CSAGQGATYEQYF
TGCAGTGCCGGACAGGGGGCCACCTACGAGCAGTACTTC
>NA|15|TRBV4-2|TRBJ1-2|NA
CASSQDREGEYGYTF
TGTGCCAGCAGCCAAGATCGGGAAGGGGAGTATGGCTACACCTTC
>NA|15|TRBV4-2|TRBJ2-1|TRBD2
CTSSPGTSGTQEQFF
TGTACCAGCAGCCCGGGGACTAGCGGGACACAAGAGCAGTTCTTC
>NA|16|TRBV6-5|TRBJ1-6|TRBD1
CASRSTGGSFNSPLHF
TGTGCTAGCAGATCCACAGGGGGCTCCTTTAATTCACCCCTCCACTTT